The entry that follows covers one TCR beta chain sequence. The sample comes from a study of vaccination and CD4 T cells after COVID-19. TCRdb recomputed calls from the PCR reads with MiXCR, one row per CDR3 protein. The sample records 15,000 to 20,000 distinct CDR3 sequences, just over 60% being singletons. The CDR3 covers 14 residues. Between the trimmed V and J ends, which lost 6 bases and 0 bases, there was a span of 9 bases. The germline V gene encodes CDR1 MNHGY and CDR2 SAAAGT. Sequenced here: CD4+ T cells from blood, sampled after SARS-CoV-2 vaccination. This receptor was taken from a human donor who had recovered from COVID-19. The chain links TRBV6-8 to TRBJ1-5; D not certain. The CDR3 DNA reads as TGTGCCAGCAGCGTAACAAGTAGCAATCAGCCCCAGCATTTT. This encodes CASSVTSSNQPQHF.